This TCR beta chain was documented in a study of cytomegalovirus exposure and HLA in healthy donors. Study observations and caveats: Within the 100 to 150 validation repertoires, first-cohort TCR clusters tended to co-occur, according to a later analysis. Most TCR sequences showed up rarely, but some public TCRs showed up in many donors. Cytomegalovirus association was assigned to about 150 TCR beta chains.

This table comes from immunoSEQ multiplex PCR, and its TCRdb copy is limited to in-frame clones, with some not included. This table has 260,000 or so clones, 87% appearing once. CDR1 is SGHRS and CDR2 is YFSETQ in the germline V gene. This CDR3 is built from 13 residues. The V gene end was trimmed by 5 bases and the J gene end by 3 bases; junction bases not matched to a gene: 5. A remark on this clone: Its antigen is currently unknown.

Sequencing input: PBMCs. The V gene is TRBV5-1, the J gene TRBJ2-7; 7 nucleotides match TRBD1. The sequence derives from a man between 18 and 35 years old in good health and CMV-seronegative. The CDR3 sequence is CASSRDSLYEQYF. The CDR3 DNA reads TGCGCCAGCAGTCGGGACAGCCTCTACGAGCAGTACTTC.